These 7 T cell receptor beta chains originate from one sample sequenced in a study of T cells in Graves' hyperthyroidism and ophthalmopathy. Amplification targeted TCR beta CDR3 regions from RNA transcripts. Researchers ran a first-round RT-PCR on the TCR CDR3 using the HTBI primer set. TCRdb reprocessed the multiplex PCR reads via MiXCR and lists one record per CDR3 protein. The table has 380,000 or so distinct CDR3 sequences, approximately 15% seen once. The sequenced sample was blood. All receptors come from a man aged 25-45 years with Graves' hyperthyroidism that later progressed to Graves' ophthalmopathy.

This clonotype has ten or more counts. The chain couples TRBV2 to TRBJ1-2, with a possible D match to TRBD1 (5 bases). Trimming took 11 bases from V and 5 from J, leaving 24 bases between them. The CDR3 runs to 15 residues. Germline CDR1 reads SNHLY; CDR2 reads FYNNEI. The DNA for the CDR3 is TGTGCCCCTCAGCGGATAAGGGGTGTAGGGTATGGCTACACCTTC. Translated, it gives CAPQRIRGVGYGYTF.

This clonotype was seen at least ten times. The J gene is TRBJ2-7, the V gene TRBV6-5; tentatively, D is TRBD1 (5 bases). CDR1 MNHEY and CDR2 SVGAGI come from the germline V gene. The V end was cut by 0 bases, the J end by 2 bases, with 11 bases between. CDR3 length equals 15 residues. The CDR3 sequence: CASSYSMGLTYEQYF. DNA for the CDR3: TGTGCCAGCAGTTACTCGATGGGGCTTACCTACGAGCAGTACTTC.

This clonotype was observed many times. This chain connects TRBV6-1 to TRBJ2-5; TRBD2 agrees at 13 bases. Germline lookup yields CDR1 MNHNS and CDR2 SASEGT. The CDR3 loop spans 14 amino acids. The junction had 5 bases not matched to a gene; V was cut back by 8 bases and J by 5 bases. CDR3 coding DNA: TGTGCCAGCGGGACTAGCGGGGCAGGGGAGACCCAGTACTTC. This encodes CASGTSGAGETQYF.

This clonotype occurred many times. The chain recombines TRBV7-9 with TRBJ2-1; perhaps TRBD2 as D (6 bases). Germline-derived CDR1 and CDR2 are SEHNR and FQNEAQ (reference sequence). V gave up 4 bases and J gave up 8 bases, with 15 bases separating them. CDR3 size: 14 residues. The CDR3 nucleotides read TGTGCCAGCAGCTCCACCCGGGGGTCCGATGAGCAGTTCTTC. Translation: CASSSTRGSDEQFF.

This clonotype was observed at least ten times. The J gene is TRBJ2-5, the V gene TRBV28; 10 positions match TRBD2. The CDR3 covers 16 residues. V shed 7 bases and J 6 bases; nucleotides not matched to a gene: 14. Germline-derived CDR1 and CDR2 are MDHEN and SYDVKM. The CDR3 region is CASTRAGTSDGKTQYF. In DNA form, the CDR3 reads TGTGCCAGCACCCGGGCCGGGACTAGCGACGGAAAGACCCAGTACTTC.

This clonotype has a count of ten or more. This sequence joins TRBV13 and TRBJ1-6, with TRBD1 matching over 7 bases. V gave up 6 bases and J gave up 6 bases; unmatched junction bases: 8. The CDR3 is 15 residues long. The germline V gene encodes CDR1 PRHDT and CDR2 FYEKMQ (reference sequence). CDR3 sequence: CASRWKGATNSPLHF. In nucleotides, the CDR3 is TGTGCCAGCAGGTGGAAGGGGGCGACTAATTCACCCCTCCACTTT.

This clonotype was detected only a few times. The V call is TRBV7-3, the J call TRBJ2-3, with 10 bases aligning to TRBD2. From germline, CDR1 is SGHTA and CDR2 FQGTGA. V shed 5 bases and J 4 bases; nucleotides not matched to a gene: 9. CDR3 size: 16 residues. DNA of the CDR3: TGTGCCAGCAGCCCCTACGAGCGGGGGGGGGCAGATACGCAGTATTTT. Protein product: CASSPYERGGADTQYF.